This TCR beta chain originates from a study of T cell responses to AZD1222 COVID-19 vaccine. Findings and limits, study-wide: White British people made up most donors, females outnumbered males, and clonal diversity was possibly underestimated. Regions 160-218 and 743-854 dominated among vaccine-associated CD4 TCRs spanning spike.

Generated by immunoSEQ multiplex PCR, the TCRdb table keeps only in-frame clones and is missing some. Among 65,000 to 75,000 clones, 88% were seen once, and the ten largest hold 4% to 5.5%. As to this clone: As yet, its antigen is unknown.

This clonotype originated in an adult who received the MenACWY meningococcal vaccine as a control. The sample consisted of peripheral blood, taken 28 days after the second dose of the MenACWY control vaccine.

The DNA of the CDR3 is TGTGCCAGCAGCTCTGACGGGGGCCAGACCCAGTACTTC. As protein: CASSSDGGQTQYF. The V call is TRBV7-2, the J call TRBJ2-5, with D perhaps TRBD1 or TRBD2 (6 bases each). The CDR3 sequence is 13 residues long. Trimming removed 4 bases from V and 6 bases from J, with 12 bases in between. Germline-derived CDR1 and CDR2 are SGHTA and FQGNSA.